This T cell receptor beta chain was obtained from a study of T-cell reconstitution after alpha-beta-depleted transplantation in children. Unique molecular identifiers were incorporated when the TCRbeta library was constructed. One entry per CDR3 protein, called by TCRdb with MiXCR from the PCR reads. The table records 600,000 to 700,000 distinct CDR3 sequences, 15% to 20% of them present only once. A word on this clonotype: This may arise from a read error, as a much more abundant clone is one base away.

Germline loops: CDR1 SGHTA, CDR2 FQGNSA. The CDR3 runs 13 residues. Trimming shortened V by 1 base and J by 6 bases, and 9 bases separated the two germline ends. The receptor was derived from a human donor who donated a stem cell graft to a child with acute myeloid leukemia. This specimen was PBMCs from the stem cell graft donor, taken from the stem cell graft. The chain is built from TRBV7-2 and TRBJ1-1; the D is unclear. The CDR3 spells CASSLGLSAEAFF. Here the CDR3 DNA reads TGTGCCAGCAGCTTAGGACTGTCAGCTGAAGCTTTCTTT.